Sequencing of this T cell receptor beta chain was carried out in a study of shared clonotypes between healthy human individuals. Under the authors' procedure: ImmunoSEQ supplied junction-only sequences lacking quality scores, so filtering was different. The method was immunoSEQ multiplex PCR; TCRdb's version includes in-frame clones alone and lacks a portion of them. That table gives V, J and clone size, and the DNA gave D and trimming. Here the sample spans hundreds of thousands of clones, approximately 95% being singletons. Study results and caveats: Clonotypes shared by all four sorted-subset donors had higher generation probabilities than non-shared clonotypes. The low donor count limited represented genetic and exposure-history diversity.

As to this clone: As yet, its antigen is unknown.

Trimming stripped 4 bases from V and 1 base from J, with 32 bases between. CDR1 and CDR2 from the germline V gene are PRHDT and FYEKMQ (reference sequence). This CDR3 comprises 23 residues. This TCR came from a woman in her twenties or thirties in good health. Source material: naive CD4+ T cells sorted from blood. Subset in this sample: CD45RA+ positively selected. V is TRBV13 and J is TRBJ2-6; D unclear. The CDR3 DNA is TGTGCCAGCAGCTCGACAACGACCGGACCGGAGAGTCAGAAAAGTTCTGGGGCCAACGTCCTGACTTTC. Its protein product is CASSSTTTGPESQKSSGANVLTF.